These T cell receptor beta chains were read from a single sample in a study of T cell responses to AZD1222 COVID-19 vaccine. This table comes from immunoSEQ multiplex PCR, and its TCRdb copy is limited to in-frame clones, with some not included. This table holds approximately 100,000 clones, just under 95% found once. The starting material was peripheral blood, obtained on day 0 of AZD1222 vaccination. The source of these receptors is an adult in good health. Each CDR3 is given with its conserved first and last residue. Fields, in order: clone size, J gene, D gene, CDR3 length, V gene, CDR3 DNA, CDR3 protein. The D gene is left open where the match is weak. Only some rows state a clone size, as once, few, many or a class for expanded clones.

clone_size: NA; j_call: TRBJ1-1; d_call: TRBD1; cdr3_length: 15; v_call: TRBV3-1/TRBV3-2; cdr3_nt: TGTGCCAGCAGCCCATGGACAGGGCGGAACACTGAAGCTTTCTTT; cdr3_aa: CASSPWTGRNTEAFF
clone_size: NA; j_call: TRBJ2-4; d_call: NA; cdr3_length: 13; v_call: TRBV11-1; cdr3_nt: TGTGCCAGCGGCAAGACCGGGACCAGGATTCAGTACTTC; cdr3_aa: CASGKTGTRIQYF
clone_size: NA; j_call: TRBJ2-3; d_call: NA; cdr3_length: 15; v_call: TRBV30; cdr3_nt: TGTGCCTGGAGTGTGAGATTGACGGACACAGATACGCAGTATTTT; cdr3_aa: CAWSVRLTDTDTQYF
clone_size: NA; j_call: TRBJ2-7; d_call: TRBD1; cdr3_length: 13; v_call: TRBV19; cdr3_nt: TGTGCCAGTAGTTCAAGGACAGGGAACGAGCAGTACTTC; cdr3_aa: CASSSRTGNEQYF
clone_size: NA; j_call: TRBJ2-7; d_call: TRBD1; cdr3_length: 17; v_call: TRBV2; cdr3_nt: TGTGCCAGCAGTAGATATCAACCCGGGACAGTCTTGAGCGAGCAGTACTTC; cdr3_aa: CASSRYQPGTVLSEQYF
clone_size: once; j_call: TRBJ2-1; d_call: NA; cdr3_length: 15; v_call: TRBV6-5; cdr3_nt: TGTGCCAGCAGTCGGCCGGGGGACACCTACAATGAGCAGTTCTTC; cdr3_aa: CASSRPGDTYNEQFF
clone_size: NA; j_call: TRBJ1-5; d_call: NA; cdr3_length: 13; v_call: TRBV19; cdr3_nt: TGTGCCAGTAGAAGGGACGTGGCTCAGCCCCAGCATTTT; cdr3_aa: CASRRDVAQPQHF
clone_size: NA; j_call: TRBJ2-1; d_call: NA; cdr3_length: 15; v_call: TRBV5-1; cdr3_nt: TGCGCCAGCAGCCCTGACGCACAAGTCTACAATGAGCAGTTCTTC; cdr3_aa: CASSPDAQVYNEQFF
clone_size: NA; j_call: TRBJ2-2; d_call: TRBD2; cdr3_length: 16; v_call: TRBV10-3; cdr3_nt: TGTGCCATCAGGGTTAGCGGGGGCTTGAACACCGGGGAGCTGTTTTTT; cdr3_aa: CAIRVSGGLNTGELFF
clone_size: NA; j_call: TRBJ1-1; d_call: NA; cdr3_length: 13; v_call: TRBV6-5; cdr3_nt: TGTGCCAGCAGTTACTCGAGATCCACTGAAGCTTTCTTT; cdr3_aa: CASSYSRSTEAFF
clone_size: NA; j_call: TRBJ1-2; d_call: NA; cdr3_length: 13; v_call: TRBV2; cdr3_nt: TGTGCCAGCAGCAGGGAAGGTGTGGATGGCTACACCTTC; cdr3_aa: CASSREGVDGYTF
clone_size: NA; j_call: TRBJ1-2; d_call: NA; cdr3_length: 15; v_call: TRBV4-3; cdr3_nt: TGCGCCAGCAGCCAAGATAAGGGGTACAACTATGGCTACACCTTC; cdr3_aa: CASSQDKGYNYGYTF
clone_size: once; j_call: TRBJ1-6; d_call: NA; cdr3_length: 15; v_call: TRBV19; cdr3_nt: TGTGCCAGTAGCCTGGAGGAGTCCTATAATTCACCCCTCCACTTT; cdr3_aa: CASSLEESYNSPLHF
clone_size: NA; j_call: TRBJ2-1; d_call: TRBD2; cdr3_length: 16; v_call: TRBV7-3; cdr3_nt: TGTGCCAGCAGCTTAACGGCTCTAGCGGGAGGGGGTGAGCAGTTCTTC; cdr3_aa: CASSLTALAGGGEQFF
clone_size: NA; j_call: TRBJ1-6; d_call: NA; cdr3_length: 15; v_call: TRBV19; cdr3_nt: TGTGCCAGTAATCTTGGAGGACAGATCCGTTCACCCCTCCACTTT; cdr3_aa: CASNLGGQIRSPLHF
clone_size: NA; j_call: TRBJ1-2; d_call: NA; cdr3_length: 14; v_call: TRBV6-1; cdr3_nt: TGTGCCAGCAGTGAAGCGCGGGGGTTGGATGGCTACACCTTC; cdr3_aa: CASSEARGLDGYTF
clone_size: NA; j_call: TRBJ2-1; d_call: TRBD2; cdr3_length: 17; v_call: TRBV27; cdr3_nt: TGTGCCAGCAGTCCCCAGCCGGGACTAGCTTCCTACAATGAGCAGTTCTTC; cdr3_aa: CASSPQPGLASYNEQFF
clone_size: NA; j_call: TRBJ1-2; d_call: NA; cdr3_length: 15; v_call: TRBV6-5; cdr3_nt: TGTGCCAGCACTTCCTTGAGTGGGATTGCCTATGGCTACACCTTC; cdr3_aa: CASTSLSGIAYGYTF
clone_size: NA; j_call: TRBJ2-7; d_call: NA; cdr3_length: 15; v_call: TRBV7-8; cdr3_nt: TGTGCCAGCAGCTCCCTTAGGGCAGGAGCCTACGAGCAGTACTTC; cdr3_aa: CASSSLRAGAYEQYF
clone_size: once; j_call: TRBJ1-3; d_call: TRBD1; cdr3_length: 17; v_call: TRBV18; cdr3_nt: TGTGCCAGCTCACCACGGACAGGCGGTGGAGAAGGAAACACCATATATTTT; cdr3_aa: CASSPRTGGGEGNTIYF
clone_size: NA; j_call: TRBJ1-2; d_call: TRBD1; cdr3_length: 14; v_call: TRBV11-2; cdr3_nt: TGTGCCAGCAGCTTAGACGACAGGGACGATGGCTACACCTTC; cdr3_aa: CASSLDDRDDGYTF
clone_size: NA; j_call: TRBJ1-5; d_call: TRBD1; cdr3_length: 15; v_call: TRBV27; cdr3_nt: TGTGCCAGCAAGTGGGACAGGGCCAGCAATCAGCCCCAGCATTTT; cdr3_aa: CASKWDRASNQPQHF
clone_size: once; j_call: TRBJ2-7; d_call: NA; cdr3_length: 15; v_call: TRBV15; cdr3_nt: TGTGCCACCAGCAGAGAGCGAGATTTCGACTACGAGCAGTACTTC; cdr3_aa: CATSRERDFDYEQYF
clone_size: NA; j_call: TRBJ1-2; d_call: NA; cdr3_length: 12; v_call: TRBV13; cdr3_nt: TGTGCCAGCAGCTTAGCTAACTATGGCTACACCTTC; cdr3_aa: CASSLANYGYTF
clone_size: NA; j_call: TRBJ1-2; d_call: TRBD1; cdr3_length: 14; v_call: TRBV2; cdr3_nt: TGTGCCAGCAGGGCGACGGGACAGGGATATGGCTACACCTTC; cdr3_aa: CASRATGQGYGYTF
clone_size: NA; j_call: TRBJ2-1; d_call: TRBD2; cdr3_length: 20; v_call: TRBV29-1; cdr3_nt: TGCAGCGTTTTTGGACTAGCGGGAGGAGCGTACCAAAATTCCTACAATGAGCAGTTCTTC; cdr3_aa: CSVFGLAGGAYQNSYNEQFF
clone_size: once; j_call: TRBJ1-6; d_call: NA; cdr3_length: 15; v_call: TRBV7-2; cdr3_nt: TGTGCCAGCAGCTTACGGGGACGGGGGGATTCACCCCTCCACTTT; cdr3_aa: CASSLRGRGDSPLHF
clone_size: NA; j_call: TRBJ2-4; d_call: TRBD1; cdr3_length: 15; v_call: TRBV3-1/TRBV3-2; cdr3_nt: TGTGCCAGCAGCCAAGGGACAGGGCCCCAAAACATTCAGTACTTC; cdr3_aa: CASSQGTGPQNIQYF
clone_size: NA; j_call: TRBJ2-2; d_call: TRBD2; cdr3_length: 16; v_call: TRBV24-1; cdr3_nt: TGTGCCACCAGTGATCCGGGACTAGGGGATACCGGGGAGCTGTTTTTT; cdr3_aa: CATSDPGLGDTGELFF
clone_size: NA; j_call: TRBJ1-5; d_call: NA; cdr3_length: 13; v_call: TRBV12-3/TRBV12-4; cdr3_nt: TGTGCCAGCAGTTTTGGGAGAAATCAGCCCCAGCATTTT; cdr3_aa: CASSFGRNQPQHF
clone_size: NA; j_call: TRBJ1-2; d_call: TRBD1; cdr3_length: 14; v_call: TRBV2; cdr3_nt: TGTGCCAGCAGGGGACAGGTCCTTAACTATGGCTACACCTTC; cdr3_aa: CASRGQVLNYGYTF
clone_size: NA; j_call: TRBJ1-2; d_call: TRBD1; cdr3_length: 15; v_call: TRBV7-9; cdr3_nt: TGTGCCAGCAGCGGAGACCGGGACAGGGGGTCTGGCTACACCTTC; cdr3_aa: CASSGDRDRGSGYTF
clone_size: NA; j_call: TRBJ2-7; d_call: NA; cdr3_length: 11; v_call: TRBV6-2/TRBV6-3; cdr3_nt: TGTGCCAGCAGTTCCCTCTACGAGCAGTACTTC; cdr3_aa: CASSSLYEQYF
clone_size: NA; j_call: TRBJ1-2; d_call: NA; cdr3_length: 13; v_call: TRBV29-1; cdr3_nt: TGCAGCGTAAAGTACTCGGGTCGGAATGGCTACACCTTC; cdr3_aa: CSVKYSGRNGYTF
clone_size: NA; j_call: TRBJ2-7; d_call: TRBD2; cdr3_length: 16; v_call: TRBV5-1; cdr3_nt: TGCGCCAGCAGCACATCAGGAAGCGGGAGAGGTGACGAGCAGTACTTC; cdr3_aa: CASSTSGSGRGDEQYF
clone_size: once; j_call: TRBJ1-2; d_call: NA; cdr3_length: 14; v_call: TRBV19; cdr3_nt: TGTGCCAGTAGTCCCGCAGGGGCCAGGGAGGGCTACACCTTC; cdr3_aa: CASSPAGAREGYTF
clone_size: NA; j_call: TRBJ1-5; d_call: NA; cdr3_length: 14; v_call: TRBV19; cdr3_nt: TGTGCCAGTAGTATAGTCGGGGCGAATCAGCCCCAGCATTTT; cdr3_aa: CASSIVGANQPQHF
clone_size: NA; j_call: TRBJ1-6; d_call: NA; cdr3_length: 15; v_call: TRBV9; cdr3_nt: TGTGCCAGCAGCCCCTCCGGAGCGGGTAATTCACCCCTCCACTTT; cdr3_aa: CASSPSGAGNSPLHF
clone_size: once; j_call: TRBJ1-6; d_call: NA; cdr3_length: 13; v_call: TRBV6-5; cdr3_nt: TGTGCCAGCAGGGCCCCAGGGGACTCACCCCTCCACTTT; cdr3_aa: CASRAPGDSPLHF
clone_size: NA; j_call: TRBJ1-5; d_call: NA; cdr3_length: 13; v_call: TRBV6-5; cdr3_nt: TGTGCCAGCAGTTACAGGGGGAATCAGCCCCAGCATTTT; cdr3_aa: CASSYRGNQPQHF
clone_size: NA; j_call: TRBJ1-2; d_call: NA; cdr3_length: 14; v_call: TRBV6-1; cdr3_nt: TGTGCCAGCAGTGAACACTGGACAGCCTATGGCTACACCTTC; cdr3_aa: CASSEHWTAYGYTF
clone_size: NA; j_call: TRBJ1-2; d_call: TRBD1; cdr3_length: 13; v_call: TRBV5-1; cdr3_nt: TGCGCCAGCAGCTCCGGGACAGGGACTGGCTACACCTTC; cdr3_aa: CASSSGTGTGYTF
clone_size: NA; j_call: TRBJ1-1; d_call: NA; cdr3_length: 15; v_call: TRBV11-1; cdr3_nt: TGTGCCAGCAGCTTGGATTTTGGGGGGGGTGAGGGCGCTTTCTTT; cdr3_aa: CASSLDFGGGEGAFF
clone_size: NA; j_call: TRBJ1-2; d_call: TRBD1; cdr3_length: 18; v_call: TRBV4-3; cdr3_nt: TGCGCCAGCAGCCAAGAGTGGGGACAGACCACTCAGCCCTATGGCTACACCTTC; cdr3_aa: CASSQEWGQTTQPYGYTF
clone_size: NA; j_call: TRBJ2-1; d_call: TRBD2; cdr3_length: 14; v_call: TRBV19; cdr3_nt: TGTGCCACGCACTCGGCGGGGGGGGACAATGAGCAGTTCTTC; cdr3_aa: CATHSAGGDNEQFF
clone_size: NA; j_call: TRBJ2-2; d_call: TRBD2; cdr3_length: 17; v_call: TRBV5-1; cdr3_nt: TGCGCCAGCAGCTTGGTTGGCGGGAGGGCCAGCACCGGGGAGCTGTTTTTT; cdr3_aa: CASSLVGGRASTGELFF
clone_size: NA; j_call: TRBJ1-1; d_call: NA; cdr3_length: 14; v_call: TRBV3-1/TRBV3-2; cdr3_nt: TGTGCCAGCAGCGGAGGGGCAGGGAGAACTGAAGCTTTCTTT; cdr3_aa: CASSGGAGRTEAFF
clone_size: few; j_call: TRBJ2-2; d_call: NA; cdr3_length: 14; v_call: TRBV6-4; cdr3_nt: TGTGCCAGCAGTGACGGGACGAACACCGGGGAGCTGTTTTTT; cdr3_aa: CASSDGTNTGELFF
clone_size: once; j_call: TRBJ1-2; d_call: TRBD1; cdr3_length: 16; v_call: TRBV27; cdr3_nt: TGTGCCAGCAGTCCCAGATGGGACAGAACTAACTATGGCTACACCTTC; cdr3_aa: CASSPRWDRTNYGYTF
clone_size: NA; j_call: TRBJ1-2; d_call: NA; cdr3_length: 14; v_call: TRBV19; cdr3_nt: TGTGCCAGTACCCTAGGACGTTACAACTATGGCTACACCTTC; cdr3_aa: CASTLGRYNYGYTF
clone_size: NA; j_call: TRBJ1-1; d_call: NA; cdr3_length: 13; v_call: TRBV6-4; cdr3_nt: TGTGCCAGCAGTGACGCGGTAAACACTGAAGCTTTCTTT; cdr3_aa: CASSDAVNTEAFF